This is a list of T cell receptor beta chains from one sample in a study of shared clonotypes between healthy human individuals. TCRdb's table, derived via immunoSEQ multiplex PCR, lists solely in-frame clones and lacks some. The sample contains fewer than 1.4 million clones, around 78% of which appear only once. Sequenced: memory CD4+ T cells from PBMCs. The receptor set was obtained from a man aged 18 to 29 in good health. Some clones in this sample may be carry-over from other donors' samples. Both conserved end residues are part of each CDR3.

cdr3_aa: CASSGREAEKLFF; j_call: TRBJ1-4; v_call: TRBV2
cdr3_aa: CASSQPGRDYEQYF; j_call: TRBJ2-7; v_call: TRBV4-2
cdr3_aa: CASLYWGSARSDEQFF; j_call: TRBJ2-1; v_call: TRBV18
cdr3_aa: CASSLPQAVPMAYEQYF; j_call: TRBJ2-7; v_call: TRBV28
cdr3_aa: CASSLRVQTDGYTF; j_call: TRBJ1-2; v_call: TRBV9
cdr3_aa: CASSYSGGNQPQHF; j_call: TRBJ1-5; v_call: TRBV6-5
cdr3_aa: CASSPGTGQGEQFF; j_call: TRBJ2-1; v_call: TRBV7-7
cdr3_aa: CASSILPSPAGELFF; j_call: TRBJ2-2; v_call: TRBV7-2
cdr3_aa: CASRTNIGAEEQYF; j_call: TRBJ2-7; v_call: TRBV6-1
cdr3_aa: CASSQVQGRGAFF; j_call: TRBJ1-1; v_call: TRBV7-2
cdr3_aa: CASSTYRGPQETQYF; j_call: TRBJ2-5; v_call: TRBV5-4
cdr3_aa: CASSRTGGLETQYF; j_call: TRBJ2-5; v_call: TRBV7-3
cdr3_aa: CASSHGGAFLSGANVLTF; j_call: TRBJ2-6; v_call: TRBV28
cdr3_aa: CASSKGQGVEKLFF; j_call: TRBJ1-4; v_call: TRBV18
cdr3_aa: CASSENRGMQPQHF; j_call: TRBJ1-5; v_call: TRBV6-1
cdr3_aa: CASSPPASRSEKLFF; j_call: TRBJ1-4; v_call: TRBV7-8
cdr3_aa: CASSPLLGQGRETQYF; j_call: TRBJ2-5; v_call: TRBV14
cdr3_aa: CASSLTGTSGRAAAEQFF; j_call: TRBJ2-1; v_call: TRBV7-3
cdr3_aa: CASSLAGTDTQYF; j_call: TRBJ2-3; v_call: TRBV14
cdr3_aa: CASSARGLSGNTIYF; j_call: TRBJ1-3; v_call: TRBV11-2
cdr3_aa: CASSYQGQSYEQYF; j_call: TRBJ2-7; v_call: TRBV19
cdr3_aa: CASSLSTDTQYF; j_call: TRBJ2-3; v_call: TRBV28
cdr3_aa: CSASSGYEQYF; j_call: TRBJ2-7; v_call: TRBV20-1
cdr3_aa: CASSVALGSAQETQYF; j_call: TRBJ2-5; v_call: TRBV9
cdr3_aa: CASSVASVTGELFF; j_call: TRBJ2-2; v_call: TRBV9
cdr3_aa: CAWSPDLNTEAFF; j_call: TRBJ1-1; v_call: TRBV30
cdr3_aa: CASSPGLTHEQYF; j_call: TRBJ2-7; v_call: TRBV7-2
cdr3_aa: CASSRGRFTGELFF; j_call: TRBJ2-2; v_call: TRBV27
cdr3_aa: CASTGGFEAFF; j_call: TRBJ1-1; v_call: TRBV28
cdr3_aa: CASRMRQDTDTQYF; j_call: TRBJ2-3; v_call: TRBV28
cdr3_aa: CASSLTTGRELFF; j_call: TRBJ2-2; v_call: TRBV7-2
cdr3_aa: CASSFSPSTYEQYF; j_call: TRBJ2-7; v_call: TRBV7-2
cdr3_aa: CASSPGGTGLQPQHF; j_call: TRBJ1-5; v_call: TRBV19